These T cell receptor beta chains were read from a single sample in a study of blood T cell repertoires in COVID-19. Here immunoSEQ multiplex PCR was the method, and the copy in TCRdb shows in-frame clones only, minus some. The table includes 270,000 or so clones, around 87% detected once. The material sequenced was peripheral blood. Every receptor here comes from an older woman with COVID-19, enrolled during active disease. CDR3s leave out the opening cysteine and the closing phenylalanine or tryptophan. Fields, in order: clone size, J gene, V gene, CDR3 protein. Clone size, where shown, is once, few, many, or a class for clones that have expanded.

>.|TRBJ2-2|TRBV7-2
ASSPRLRTGELF
>.|TRBJ2-2|TRBV5-1
ASSLDRSRTGELF
>.|TRBJ1-6|TRBV12-5
ASGFRRIGNNSPLH
>once|TRBJ2-7|TRBV6-1
ASSEFRYEQY
>.|TRBJ1-2|TRBV4-3
ASSQDSTGWGYT
>.|TRBJ2-2|TRBV7-2
ASTLLAASNTGELF
>.|TRBJ1-2|TRBV6-5
ASSYGTDIVGGSYT
>.|TRBJ2-5|TRBV2
ASSEDLAGPHQETQY
>.|TRBJ1-1|TRBV7-9
ASSIQGNTEAF
>few|TRBJ2-1|TRBV9
ASSRAGVSYNEQF
>.|TRBJ2-3|TRBV10-3
AISERTAGDTQY
>.|TRBJ1-2|TRBV5-1
ASSEGTSNYGYT
>.|TRBJ2-5|TRBV30
AWSVLAGGQETQY
>.|TRBJ1-2|TRBV6-6
AIDWGQGGNYGYT
>.|TRBJ1-2|TRBV28
ASSLPGTGDRYGYT
>.|TRBJ2-3|TRBV15
ATSRGASGNADTQY
>.|TRBJ2-1|TRBV11-2
ASSLAPGISYNEQF
>.|TRBJ1-1|TRBV19
ASSIGGAHLNTEAF
>once|TRBJ2-3|TRBV5-6
ASSLRTGGTDTQY
>.|TRBJ2-3|TRBV15
ATSRDQGADTQY
>.|TRBJ1-2|TRBV6-5
ASRETGWAGYT
>.|TRBJ1-6|TRBV5-1
ASSSGRQGESPLH
>.|TRBJ2-7|TRBV7-2
ASSFTPNRASYEQY
>.|TRBJ2-3|TRBV4-3
ASSQVRGGPTDTQY
>.|TRBJ2-1|TRBV5-1
ASSWGTSSNEQF
>.|TRBJ1-1|TRBV18
ASSPGQGGSTEAF
>.|TRBJ1-2|TRBV6-5
ASSPRTDGYT
>.|TRBJ2-2|TRBV19
ASSKARPRRLRELF
>few|TRBJ1-5|TRBV24-1
ATSVGSRYSNQPQH
>.|TRBJ2-7|TRBV5-1
ASSSGQWLGEQY
>.|TRBJ1-1|TRBV6-5
ASSLIGVLNEAF
>once|TRBJ1-5|TRBV19
ASSLLNQPQH
>few|TRBJ1-2|TRBV6-2/TRBV6-3
ASSYSTGYRMNYGYT
>.|TRBJ2-3|TRBV7-9
ASSPQTSGETDTQY
>.|TRBJ2-2|TRBV5-1
ASSGGTLRAGELF
>.|TRBJ2-7|TRBV4-3
ASSQRANNEQY
>.|TRBJ2-1|TRBV4-2
ASSQELVSYNEQF
>.|TRBJ1-1|TRBV19
ASSANRLMNTEAF
>.|TRBJ2-3|TRBV6-5
ASRIASTDTQY
>.|TRBJ1-5|TRBV27
ASSLSYGGGQPQH
>.|TRBJ1-1|TRBV10-3
AINGGDTEAF
>.|TRBJ2-7|TRBV6-2/TRBV6-3
ASSYSLTSGSRTYEQY
>.|TRBJ2-7|TRBV3-1/TRBV3-2
ASSQDWHEQY
>once|TRBJ2-2|TRBV3-1/TRBV3-2
ASSPAGGGGRAGELF
>few|TRBJ1-2|TRBV10-3
AIPVRDSYGYT
>.|TRBJ2-1|TRBV10-3
AIRRQGSTYNEQF
>.|TRBJ2-1|TRBV9
ASSGLAEYNEQF
>.|TRBJ1-2|TRBV19
ASSTDRGRGYT
>.|TRBJ1-1|TRBV2
ASSEGTLNTEAF
>.|TRBJ2-3|TRBV5-4
ASSQGGLADTQY
>once|TRBJ2-7|TRBV18
ASSPPDRRYEQY
>once|TRBJ2-7|TRBV5-8
ASRGRGNEQY
>.|TRBJ1-5|TRBV6-2/TRBV6-3
ASSYGNRATQPQH
>few|TRBJ2-7|TRBV7-9
ASSDGQGYEQY
>.|TRBJ1-2|TRBV19
ASSIGTGLLGYT
>.|TRBJ2-7|TRBV10-3
AISELREGQY